The 27 T cell receptor beta chains listed next were all sequenced from one sample in a study of naive and memory T cell subsets. An equimolar mix of two oligonucleotides served as the beta constant-region primer for TRBC1 and TRBC2. Ligated cDNA was amplified by four rounds of PCR with nested alpha and beta constant-region primers and SP2. A single record per CDR3 protein comes from TCRdb applying MiXCR to the UMI-ligation and nested PCR reads. The data show some 15,000 distinct CDR3 sequences, around 10% seen once. The sequenced sample was central memory CD8+ T cells from blood. All receptors derive from a human donor in good health.

This clonotype was seen many times. The chain uses TRBV20-1 and TRBJ1-2, with 7 bases fitting TRBD1. Trimming took 5 bases from V and 8 from J; bases not matched to a gene: 17. Looked up from germline, CDR1 is DFQATT and CDR2 is SNEGSKA (reference sequence). The CDR3 covers 15 residues. CDR3 DNA: TGCAGTGCTCATGAACCAGCCAGGGGGGATCTGGGCTACACCTTC. This gives the protein CSAHEPARGDLGYTF.

This clonotype was observed many times. The rearrangement joins TRBV12-2 to TRBJ1-2; the table calls TRBD1, which could not be checked here. TRBV12-2 is flagged as a pseudogene. This CDR3 region has 16 residues. CDR3: CASRLAQGKVLYGYTF. The CDR3 DNA reads TGTGCAAGTCGCTTAGCGCAGGGGAAAGTCCTCTATGGCTACACCTTC.

In its sample, this clonotype was seen many times. J is TRBJ1-1 and V is TRBV6-1, with D perhaps TRBD1 (5 bases). Germline CDR1 and CDR2: MNHNS and SASEGT. The CDR3 is 16 amino acids. V lost 5 bases and J lost 7, with 23 bases in between. The CDR3 spells CASSLYPSGIKGEAFF. CDR3 sequence (DNA): TGTGCCAGCAGTCTCTACCCCTCAGGGATTAAGGGTGAAGCTTTCTTT.

Notes on this clonotype: A read error may explain this, as a much larger clone is one base away. V gene TRBV20-1 combines with J gene TRBJ2-5; TRBD1 matches 8 bases. The germline CDR1 and CDR2 sequences are DFQATT and SNEGSKA (reference sequence). The trim removed 2 bases at V and 2 bases at J, leaving 4 bases unmatched. This CDR3 contains 14 residues. The CDR3 region is CSARIGTGQETQYF. As DNA, the CDR3 is TGCAGTGCTAGAATTGGGACAGGTCAAGAGACCCAGTACTTC.

This clonotype was observed many times. The genes are TRBV7-3 and TRBJ2-1; 13 nucleotides line up with TRBD2. Germline CDR1 is SGHTA and CDR2 is FQGTGA. The J segment lost 4 bases and the V segment lost 2 bases, leaving 8 bases of the junction unmatched. There are 18 residues in the CDR3. CDR3 sequence reads: CASSLRLAGGPGYNEQFF. The CDR3 DNA follows: TGTGCCAGCAGCTTACGACTAGCGGGGGGCCCGGGTTACAATGAGCAGTTCTTC.

This clonotype was detected many times. The rearrangement joins TRBV7-2 to TRBJ2-3; D is perhaps TRBD1 or TRBD2 (5 bases each). V was cut by 5 bases and J by 2 bases, with 20 bases left in between. This CDR3 is built from 17 residues. Germline V gene data show CDR1 as SGHTA and CDR2 as FQGNSA. Here the CDR3 reads CASSLRGVGPPTDTQYF. In DNA form, the CDR3 reads TGTGCCAGCAGCCTGAGAGGGGTTGGGCCCCCCACAGATACGCAGTATTTT.

At least ten counts were recorded for this clonotype. The chain combines TRBV29-1 with TRBJ2-1; TRBD2 agrees at 8 bases. J gave up 5 bases and V 3 bases, and 6 bases lay outside the gene matches. The germline CDR1 and CDR2 sequences are SQVTM and ANQGSEA. CDR3 size: 14 residues. CDR3 sequence: CSVDRGGTNNEQFF. The CDR3 DNA sequence: TGCAGCGTTGACCGGGGGGGGACTAACAATGAGCAGTTCTTC.

This clonotype turned up a few times. The chain carries TRBV6-2 or TRBV6-3 and TRBJ2-7; 12 bases line up with TRBD2. Germline V gene data show CDR1 as MNHEY and CDR2 as SVGEGT. CDR3 size: 14 residues. V gave up 4 bases and J gave up 5 bases; unmatched junction bases: 3. In DNA form, the CDR3 reads TGTGCCAGCAGTTGGACTAGCGGGATAAACGAGCAGTACTTC. Its translation is CASSWTSGINEQYF.

In its sample, this clonotype was seen many times. V is TRBV20-1 and J is TRBJ2-2; 8 positions match TRBD2. Germline CDR1 reads DFQATT; CDR2 reads SNEGSKA (reference sequence). There are 15 residues in the CDR3. The V gene end was trimmed by 3 bases and the J gene end by 5 bases; junction bases not matched to a gene: 8. The CDR3 DNA reads TGCAGTGCTAGTGGGGCGGGAGGAGAAACCGGGGAGCTGTTTTTT. It specifies CSASGAGGETGELFF.

This chain uses TRBV20-1 with TRBJ2-7; D is ambiguous. CDR3 length equals 11 residues. CDR1 and CDR2 from the germline V gene are DFQATT and SNEGSKA (reference sequence). V was trimmed by 7 bases and J by 0 bases, leaving 7 bases between them. CDR3 DNA sequence: TGCAGTGAGCAGAGCTCCTACGAGCAGTACTTC. Translated: CSEQSSYEQYF.

A few counts support this clonotype. The chain recombines TRBV27 with TRBJ2-2; 9 nucleotides match TRBD2. The ends lost 2 bases at V and 7 bases at J; junction bases unmatched: 2. Germline V CDR1 and CDR2: MNHEY, SMNVEV (reference sequence). CDR3 length: 14 amino acids. CDR3 sequence (DNA): TGTGCCAGCAGTTTAGCGGGAGGGGTCGGGGAGCTGTTTTTT. This sequence encodes CASSLAGGVGELFF.

The CDR3 protein is CASSYARGGGRETQYF. The CDR3 DNA follows: TGTGCCAGCAGTTACGCCAGAGGGGGAGGTCGAGAGACCCAGTACTTC. This chain joins TRBV6-2 or TRBV6-3 and TRBJ2-5; TRBD1 or TRBD2 may be the D gene (6 bases each). Germline CDR1 MNHEY, CDR2 SVGEGT. V was cut by 2 bases and J by 4 bases, with 17 bases left in between. This CDR3 has 16 residues.

The V gene is TRBV10-3, the J gene TRBJ2-7; 7 bases are a match to TRBD1. Germline-derived CDR1 and CDR2 are ENHRY and SYGVKD. The length of the CDR3 is 10 residues. V lost 10 bases and J lost 6; bases outside the gene matches: 3. CDR3: CASRGSEQYF. As DNA, the CDR3 is TGTGCCAGCAGGGGGAGCGAGCAGTACTTC.

This clonotype was counted only a few times. The rearrangement uses TRBV6-5 and TRBJ2-7, with 9 bases lining up with TRBD2. Germline CDR1 is MNHEY and CDR2 is SVGAGI. Losses at the gene ends were 8 bases for V and 0 bases for J; bases not matched to a gene: 11. The CDR3 covers 16 residues. The CDR3 loop is CASGTNLAGNSYEQYF. The CDR3 region has the DNA TGTGCCAGCGGAACGAACCTAGCGGGGAACTCCTACGAGCAGTACTTC.

This clonotype was seen a few times. The J gene is TRBJ1-4, the V gene TRBV12-3 or TRBV12-4; the D is unclear. Trimming cost V 4 bases and J 3 bases, with 12 bases left between them. The CDR3 sequence is 15 residues long. The CDR3 region is CASSYQDGANEKLFF. The CDR3, as DNA: TGTGCCAGCAGTTATCAGGACGGAGCTAATGAAAAACTGTTTTTT.

The V gene is TRBV4-3, the J gene TRBJ2-7, with D possibly matching TRBD2 (6 bases). With 3 bases removed from V and 3 bases from J, the gap between germline ends came to 9 bases. The CDR3 is made up of 13 amino acids. Germline V lookup: CDR1 LGHNA, CDR2 YSLEER. The CDR3: CASSQGLGYEQYF. As DNA, the CDR3 is TGCGCCAGCAGCCAGGGACTGGGCTACGAGCAGTACTTC.

This clonotype was counted many times. The chain employs TRBV2 and TRBJ1-4, with D perhaps TRBD1 (5 bases). This CDR3 is built from 14 residues. Trimming removed 11 bases from V and 6 bases from J, with 19 bases in between. Per the germline V gene, CDR1 is SNHLY and CDR2 is FYNNEI. CDR3 protein: CAQSRWGTHEKLFF. The CDR3 DNA reads as TGTGCCCAAAGCCGCTGGGGCACCCATGAAAAACTGTTTTTT.

This clonotype was detected ten times or more. The V call is TRBV15, the J call TRBJ2-7; D may be TRBD1 or TRBD2 (5 bases each). Germline loops: CDR1 LNHNV, CDR2 YYDKDF (reference sequence). The ends were cut back, 9 bases at V and 5 bases at J, with 20 bases in the middle. CDR3 length equals 14 residues. CDR3 DNA sequence: TGTGCCACAAGTATCGTCCGGGGCGATAACGAGCAGTACTTC. This translates into CATSIVRGDNEQYF.

Ten or more counts support this clonotype. The V call is TRBV4-3, the J call TRBJ2-6; 7 bases map to TRBD2. There are 17 residues in the CDR3. CDR1 and CDR2 from the germline V gene are LGHNA and YSLEER. With V trimmed by 0 bases and J by 3 bases, 5 bases remained unmatched. CDR3 in DNA: TGCGCCAGCAGCCAAGAACAAGCGGGAAATGGGGCCAACGTCCTGACTTTC. Protein sequence: CASSQEQAGNGANVLTF.

The table lists this clonotype with a few counts. The gene calls are TRBV14 and TRBJ2-7; no reliable D call. The germline V and J ends were trimmed by 0 bases and 6 bases, with 12 bases remaining between them. Germline V CDR1 and CDR2: SGHDN, FVKESK. The CDR3 covers 14 residues. CDR3 sequence (DNA): TGTGCCAGCAGCCAAGAAGACCTAGGGCGCGAGCAGTACTTC. Protein: CASSQEDLGREQYF.

In this sample, this clonotype turned up many times. This chain links TRBV29-1 with TRBJ2-5; D remains ambiguous. The length of the CDR3 is 12 residues. The V gene's germline CDR1 is SQVTM and CDR2 ANQGSEA. V was cut by 4 bases and J by 0 bases, with 6 bases left in between. In DNA, the CDR3 is TGCAGCGTTGCCATACACCAAGAGACCCAGTACTTC. Protein product: CSVAIHQETQYF.

The rearrangement joins TRBV6-5 to TRBJ2-2; no clear D. The CDR3 contains 13 residues. With 2 bases removed from V and 4 bases from J, the gap between germline ends came to 5 bases. Germline loops: CDR1 MNHEY, CDR2 SVGAGI. The CDR3 DNA is TGTGCCAGCAGTTACAGCTCCACCGGGGAGCTGTTTTTT. Its translation is CASSYSSTGELFF.

The J gene is TRBJ2-7, the V gene TRBV18; D is possibly TRBD1 (5 bases). The CDR3 sequence is 14 residues long. V gave up 1 base and J gave up 2 bases, with 9 bases separating them. CDR1 and CDR2 from the germline V gene are KGHSH and LQKENI. CDR3 loop: CASSPLQGTYEQYF. CDR3 bases: TGTGCCAGCTCACCACTTCAGGGCACCTACGAGCAGTACTTC.

In nucleotides, the CDR3 is TGTGCCAGCAGCAAAGGGGCTAGCGGAACCTACGAGCAGTACTTC. Its translation: CASSKGASGTYEQYF. The chain carries TRBV27 and TRBJ2-7; TRBD2 matches at 7 bases. Germline CDR1 and CDR2: MNHEY and SMNVEV (reference sequence). V lost 6 bases to trimming and J lost 2 bases; unmatched junction nucleotides: 10. The CDR3 extends over 15 amino acids.

This clonotype was observed a handful of times. The chain couples TRBV7-9 to TRBJ2-1, with 8 bases fitting TRBD1. Germline lookup yields CDR1 SEHNR and CDR2 FQNEAQ (reference sequence). This CDR3 is 13 amino acids long. V shed 5 bases, J shed 14 bases, and the junction held 11 bases outside the gene matches. DNA of the CDR3: TGTGCCAGCAGCCCTGTAGGACAGGGTAGAGAGTTCTTC. It encodes CASSPVGQGREFF.

This clonotype was detected a few times. This chain links TRBV19 with TRBJ1-1; weak D call: TRBD1 (6 bases). Germline V gene sequence: CDR1 LNHDA, CDR2 SQIVND (reference sequence). V dropped 3 bases and J dropped 4 bases, with 15 bases sitting between them. The CDR3 has 15 residues. The CDR3 DNA sequence: TGTGCCAGTAGTATTGCAGGGGCCGGGGGCACTGAAGCTTTCTTT. Its translation is CASSIAGAGGTEAFF.

This clonotype was counted only a few times. V usage is TRBV30 and J usage is TRBJ2-3; the D is unclear. Germline assignment: CDR1 GTSNPN and CDR2 SVGIG (reference sequence). Trimming took off 2 bases at V and 4 bases at J, with 10 bases between the two ends. This CDR3 is 13 amino acids long. CDR3 loop: CAWSRMGSDTQYF. CDR3 in DNA: TGTGCCTGGAGTCGGATGGGGTCAGATACGCAGTATTTT. The variable domain in full, completed from reference TRBV30 and TRBJ2-3, reads SQTIHQWPATLVQPVGSPLSLECTVEGTSNPNLYWYRQAAGRGLQLLFYSVGIGQISSEVPQNLSASRPQDRQFILSSKKLLLSDSGFYLCAWSRMGSDTQYFGPGTRLTVL.